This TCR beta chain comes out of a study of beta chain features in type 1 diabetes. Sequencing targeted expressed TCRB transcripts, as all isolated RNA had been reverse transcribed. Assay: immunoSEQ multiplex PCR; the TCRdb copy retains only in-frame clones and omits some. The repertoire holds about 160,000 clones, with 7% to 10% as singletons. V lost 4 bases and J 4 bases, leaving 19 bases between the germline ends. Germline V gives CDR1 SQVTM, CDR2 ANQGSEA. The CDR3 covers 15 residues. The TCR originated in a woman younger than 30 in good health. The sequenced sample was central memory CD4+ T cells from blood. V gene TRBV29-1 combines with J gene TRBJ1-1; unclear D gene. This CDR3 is CSVGRRVGLGTEAFF. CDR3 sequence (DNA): TGCAGCGTTGGTCGGCGGGTTGGCCTGGGCACTGAAGCTTTCTTT.